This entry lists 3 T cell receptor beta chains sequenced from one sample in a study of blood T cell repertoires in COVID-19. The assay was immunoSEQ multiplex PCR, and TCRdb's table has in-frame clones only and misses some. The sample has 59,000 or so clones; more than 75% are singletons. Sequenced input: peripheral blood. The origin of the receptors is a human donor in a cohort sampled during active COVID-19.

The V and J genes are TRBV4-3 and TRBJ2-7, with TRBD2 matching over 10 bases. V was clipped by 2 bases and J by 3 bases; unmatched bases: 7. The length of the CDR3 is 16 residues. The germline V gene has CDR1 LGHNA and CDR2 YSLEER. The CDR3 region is CASSQMGTSAYYEQYF. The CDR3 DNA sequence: TGCGCCAGCAGCCAAATGGGGACTAGCGCTTACTACGAGCAGTACTTC.

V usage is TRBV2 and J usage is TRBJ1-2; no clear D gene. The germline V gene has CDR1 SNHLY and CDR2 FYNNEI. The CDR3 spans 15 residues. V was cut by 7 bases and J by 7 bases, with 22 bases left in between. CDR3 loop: CASTGLGSTGSGYTF. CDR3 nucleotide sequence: TGTGCCAGCACGGGGTTGGGCAGTACCGGGTCTGGCTACACCTTC.

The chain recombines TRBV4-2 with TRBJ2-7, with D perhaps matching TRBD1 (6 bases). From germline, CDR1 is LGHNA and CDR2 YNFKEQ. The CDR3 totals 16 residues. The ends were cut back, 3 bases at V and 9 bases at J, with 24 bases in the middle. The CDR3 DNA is TGTGCCAGCAGCCAGGGGGCCAGGGTTTATAACACGCGGCAGTACTTC. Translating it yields CASSQGARVYNTRQYF.